Below are 19 T cell receptor beta chains sequenced from a single sample in a study of cytomegalovirus exposure and HLA in healthy donors. With 60 Vbeta and 13 Jbeta primers, the PCR was carried out. Clones were sequenced by immunoSEQ multiplex PCR, and TCRdb holds only the in-frame ones, with some missing. Among 150,000 to 200,000 clones listed, about 80% were seen once. Sequenced sample: PBMCs. All receptors derive from a man aged 18 to 35 in good health and CMV-seropositive.

CDR3 region: CASSQVAGSSYEQYF. The CDR3 coding sequence is TGCGCCAGCAGCCAAGTAGCGGGAAGCTCCTACGAGCAGTACTTC. V is TRBV4-3 and J is TRBJ2-7; TRBD2 matches at 8 bases. Losses at the gene ends were 1 base for V and 0 bases for J; bases not matched to a gene: 2. The germline CDR1 and CDR2 sequences are LGHNA and YSLEER. This CDR3 spans 15 amino acids.

V and J are TRBV5-6 and TRBJ1-2; 7 nucleotides line up with TRBD1. V gave up 3 bases and J gave up 1 base; unmatched junction bases: 12. The germline CDR1 and CDR2 sequences are SGHDT and YYEEEE. The CDR3 is 17 amino acids. The CDR3: CASSSLIGGQDNYGYTF. CDR3 bases: TGTGCCAGCAGCTCATTAATAGGGGGCCAGGATAACTATGGCTACACCTTC.

V gene TRBV25-1 combines with J gene TRBJ2-7; 8 bases line up with TRBD1. CDR3 length: 14 amino acids. Germline V gene data show CDR1 as MGHDK and CDR2 as SYGVNS. Germline trimming cut 3 bases from V and 3 bases from J; bases unmatched to any gene: 4. CDR3 in amino acids: CASSDATGDYEQYF. The CDR3 DNA follows: TGTGCCAGCAGTGATGCGACAGGGGACTACGAGCAGTACTTC.

The gene calls are TRBV28 and TRBJ2-5; 11 positions agree with TRBD2. Looked up from germline, CDR1 is MDHEN and CDR2 is SYDVKM. The junction had 8 bases not matched to a gene; V was cut back by 6 bases and J by 5 bases. The CDR3 is 15 residues long. This chain's CDR3 is CASSDSGRARETQYF. The CDR3 coding sequence is TGTGCCAGCAGCGATAGCGGGAGGGCCAGGGAGACCCAGTACTTC.

This chain joins TRBV7-2 and TRBJ2-3; TRBD2 matches at 7 bases. The V gene's germline CDR1 is SGHTA and CDR2 FQGNSA. The V and J ends lost 3 bases and 5 bases, in that order; junction bases with no gene match: 11. This CDR3 is built from 16 residues. The DNA for the CDR3 is TGTGCCAGCAGCTTGAACGCGGGAGCGGTTGGAGATACGCAGTATTTT. Protein product: CASSLNAGAVGDTQYF.

This clone was seen just once. The V call is TRBV28, the J call TRBJ2-7, with D perhaps matching TRBD1 (5 bases). The CDR3 extends over 14 amino acids. V lost 7 bases and J 6 bases, leaving 19 bases between the germline ends. Per the germline V gene, CDR1 is MDHEN and CDR2 is SYDVKM. The CDR3 protein is CASMGDSWVGEQYF. The CDR3 coding sequence is TGTGCCAGCATGGGTGACAGCTGGGTGGGCGAGCAGTACTTC.

J is TRBJ1-3 and V is TRBV4-1; D uncertain. The V end lost 0 bases, the J end lost 7 bases, and 13 bases lay between the germline ends. This CDR3 has 15 amino acids. CDR1 is MGHRA, CDR2 YSYEKL, per germline. Here the CDR3 reads CASSQDMRIWNTIYF. CDR3 coding DNA: TGCGCCAGCAGCCAAGATATGAGGATCTGGAACACCATATATTTT.

The chain employs TRBV21-1 and TRBJ1-3; TRBD1, the table's D call, lacks a check against the DNA. TRBV21-1 is a documented pseudogene. The CDR3 is 15 residues long. The CDR3 is CARTRDRKLPGTIYF. CDR3 in DNA: TGTGCCAGAACCCGGGACAGGAAACTACCCGGCACCATATATTTT.

This clone has just a few counts. The V and J genes are TRBV7-2 and TRBJ1-1; D is uncertain. The germline gives CDR1 SGHTA, CDR2 FQGNSA. The CDR3 contains 13 residues. Trimming removed 2 bases at V and 3 bases at J, with 7 bases between. For the CDR3, the DNA is TGTGCCAGCAGCTTAATGCGGGACACTGAAGCTTTCTTT. Its translation is CASSLMRDTEAFF.

The chain carries TRBV5-6 and TRBJ1-1; D not resolved. CDR1 is SGHDT, CDR2 YYEEEE, per germline. The CDR3 extends over 15 amino acids. The germline V and J ends were trimmed by 2 bases and 3 bases, with 14 bases remaining between them. The CDR3 DNA reads as TGTGCCAGCAGCTTAGAACTGGACGGGGACACTGAAGCTTTCTTT. It specifies CASSLELDGDTEAFF.

This chain links TRBV5-4 with TRBJ2-3; the match to TRBD1 covers 11 bases. Unmatched junction bases numbered 5, after V lost 4 bases and J lost 4 bases. The CDR3 consists of 15 residues. Germline assignment: CDR1 SGHNT and CDR2 YYREEE (reference sequence). CDR3 sequence (DNA): TGTGCCAGCAGCCCCCCGGGACAGGGGGCAGATACGCAGTATTTT. Protein: CASSPPGQGADTQYF.

This sequence joins TRBV7-2 and TRBJ1-4, with TRBD1 as a possible D gene (5 bases). The germline V gene encodes CDR1 SGHTA and CDR2 FQGNSA. V gave up 5 bases and J gave up 12 bases, with 22 bases separating them. CDR3 size: 15 residues. Here the CDR3 reads CASSPHGGPKPELFF. DNA for the CDR3: TGTGCCAGCAGCCCCCACGGGGGACCTAAGCCGGAACTGTTTTTT. The variable domain in full, with the rest retrieved from reference TRBV7-2 and TRBJ1-4, is GAGVSQSPSNKVTEKGKDVELRCDPISGHTALYWYRQSLGQGLEFLIYFQGNSAPDKSGLPSDRFSAERTGGSVSTLTIQRTQQEDSAVYLCASSPHGGPKPELFFGSGTQLSVL.

The chain joins TRBV7-2 to TRBJ1-5, with D unclear. This CDR3 is 13 amino acids long. Germline V CDR1 and CDR2: SGHTA, FQGNSA. The V end was cut by 8 bases, the J end by 7 bases, with 15 bases between. The CDR3 region is CASSPSPGQPQHF. CDR3 DNA: TGTGCCAGCTCCCCATCCCCAGGACAGCCCCAGCATTTT.

This chain joins TRBV10-2 and TRBJ1-5; 9 positions agree with TRBD1. The CDR3 has 15 residues. V gave up 4 bases and J gave up 7 bases; unmatched junction bases: 8. CDR1 and CDR2 (germline): WSHSY, SAAADI. The CDR3, as DNA: TGCGCCAGCAGTGGGATGACAGGGGGACGGCAGCCCCAGCATTTT. This translates into CASSGMTGGRQPQHF.

The rearrangement joins TRBV30 to TRBJ2-2; 10 bases agree with TRBD2. The germline V gene encodes CDR1 GTSNPN and CDR2 SVGIG (reference sequence). The CDR3 is 17 amino acids. J lost 3 bases, V lost 3 bases, and 10 bases had no gene match. CDR3 nucleotide sequence: TGTGCCTGGAGGTTCCTAGCGGGAGTCAGGGACACCGGGGAGCTGTTTTTT. It specifies CAWRFLAGVRDTGELFF.

The chain has TRBV7-9 and TRBJ2-7, with 7 bases fitting TRBD1. From germline, CDR1 is SEHNR and CDR2 FQNEAQ (reference sequence). The CDR3 runs to 15 residues. The V segment lost 7 bases and the J segment 5 bases; nucleotides outside the gene matches: 14. CDR3 loop: CASTPNRGKGHEQYF. In DNA, the CDR3 is TGTGCCAGCACCCCGAACAGGGGAAAAGGCCACGAGCAGTACTTC.

This CDR3 reads CASSLDGTGWNTEAFF. As DNA, the CDR3 is TGCGCCAGCAGCTTGGATGGGACAGGGTGGAACACTGAAGCTTTCTTT. The rearrangement uses TRBV5-1 and TRBJ1-1; 9 bases match TRBD1. With 0 bases clipped from V and 1 base from J, the junction kept 4 bases outside the gene matches. This CDR3 spans 16 amino acids. CDR1 and CDR2 from the germline V gene are SGHRS and YFSETQ.

The rearrangement uses TRBV28 and TRBJ2-7; TRBD2 is a possible D gene (5 bases). The CDR3 contains 14 residues. Germline values: CDR1 MDHEN, CDR2 SYDVKM. Trimming removed 3 bases from V and 0 bases from J, with 9 bases in between. The CDR3 sequence is CASSLAGFSYEQYF. The CDR3, as DNA: TGTGCCAGCAGTTTGGCGGGCTTCTCCTACGAGCAGTACTTC.

V and J are TRBV7-2 and TRBJ1-2; no clear D. The CDR3 length is 14 residues. V shed 1 base and J shed 8 bases, with 14 bases lying between them. CDR1 is SGHTA, CDR2 FQGNSA, per germline. CDR3 sequence: CASSLGSHREGYTF. DNA of the CDR3: TGTGCCAGCAGCTTAGGATCTCACCGCGAAGGCTACACCTTC.